This T cell receptor (beta chain) was identified during a study of blood T cell repertoires in COVID-19. Study in general: Samples representing acute and convalescent COVID-19 were sourced from the United States, Italy and Spain. PBMCs, B-cell-depleted T cells, or T cells provided the cDNA or gDNA that made up the material.

The authors' processing: Using reference gene primer amplification, nucleated cell counts were estimated. This table comes from immunoSEQ multiplex PCR, and its TCRdb copy is limited to in-frame clones, with some not included. That table gives V, J and clone size, and the DNA gave D and trimming. The table shows 89,000 or so clones, with 80% to 90% occurring only once. Trimming at V came to 5 bases and at J to 8 bases, leaving 9 bases not matched to a gene. The CDR3 runs to 13 residues. Germline CDR1 and CDR2: SGHDT and YYEEEE. The J gene is TRBJ1-2, the V gene TRBV5-6, with 7 bases that match TRBD1. The receptor's source is a man between 45 and 60 years old with COVID-19, enrolled during active disease. The sample consisted of peripheral blood. CDR3 residues: CASSPPTGYGYTF. As DNA, the CDR3 is TGTGCCAGCAGTCCGCCGACAGGGTACGGCTACACCTTC.